A selection of T cell receptor beta chains follows, all from one sample in a study of blood T cell repertoires in COVID-19. Generated by immunoSEQ multiplex PCR, the TCRdb table keeps only in-frame clones and is missing some. The repertoire holds approximately 300,000 clones, with 85% as singletons. What was sequenced was peripheral blood. The source is a woman aged 45-65 years with active or convalescent COVID-19. CDR3s include the opening cysteine and the closing phenylalanine or tryptophan. A D gene is named only where the DNA matches it firmly. Expanded clones get a size class; other rows say once, few or many, or leave the size out.

abundance: few; d_gene: .; v_gene: TRBV11-2; j_gene: TRBJ1-2; CDR3aa: CASSVPSGRGYTF; CDR3nt: TGTGCCAGCAGCGTACCATCGGGTAGGGGCTACACCTTC
abundance: .; d_gene: TRBD1; v_gene: TRBV12-5; j_gene: TRBJ2-7; CDR3aa: CASGLVLSLSGGKYEQYF; CDR3nt: TGTGCTAGTGGTTTGGTACTCTCCCTCTCAGGGGGCAAATACGAGCAGTACTTC
abundance: .; d_gene: TRBD1; v_gene: TRBV14; j_gene: TRBJ2-5; CDR3aa: CASSPTGAPLETQYF; CDR3nt: TGTGCCAGCAGCCCCACAGGGGCTCCCCTGGAGACCCAGTACTTC
abundance: .; d_gene: .; v_gene: TRBV2; j_gene: TRBJ1-1; CDR3aa: CASSEGGRGTEAFF; CDR3nt: TGTGCCAGCAGTGAAGGGGGGCGGGGGACTGAAGCTTTCTTT
abundance: .; d_gene: TRBD2; v_gene: TRBV6-5; j_gene: TRBJ2-5; CDR3aa: CASSWTSRETQYF; CDR3nt: TGTGCCAGCAGTTGGACTAGCCGAGAGACCCAGTACTTC
abundance: .; d_gene: .; v_gene: TRBV6-5; j_gene: TRBJ2-7; CDR3aa: CASSPGLFYEQYF; CDR3nt: TGTGCCAGCAGCCCCGGACTATTTTACGAGCAGTACTTC
abundance: .; d_gene: TRBD2; v_gene: TRBV3-1/TRBV3-2; j_gene: TRBJ2-5; CDR3aa: CASSQDLKGTSGKYQETQYF; CDR3nt: TGTGCCAGCAGCCAAGATCTAAAGGGGACTAGCGGGAAGTACCAAGAGACCCAGTACTTC
abundance: few; d_gene: TRBD1; v_gene: TRBV7-9; j_gene: TRBJ2-7; CDR3aa: CASRKDRGRYEQYF; CDR3nt: TGTGCCAGCAGAAAGGACAGGGGAAGATACGAGCAGTACTTC
abundance: .; d_gene: .; v_gene: TRBV30; j_gene: TRBJ1-5; CDR3aa: CAWSLGQRAQPQHF; CDR3nt: TGTGCCTGGAGTTTAGGGCAGAGGGCTCAGCCCCAGCATTTT
abundance: .; d_gene: .; v_gene: TRBV18; j_gene: TRBJ2-7; CDR3aa: CASSPSTTYEQYF; CDR3nt: TGTGCCAGCTCACCATCGACAACTTACGAGCAGTACTTC
abundance: once; d_gene: TRBD1; v_gene: TRBV5-5; j_gene: TRBJ1-2; CDR3aa: CASSQIQGASGYTF; CDR3nt: TGTGCCAGCAGCCAAATACAGGGGGCGTCTGGCTACACCTTC
abundance: many; d_gene: TRBD2; v_gene: TRBV10-2; j_gene: TRBJ2-1; CDR3aa: CASSEVRLAGGSIHNEQFF; CDR3nt: TGCGCCAGCAGTGAGGTGAGGCTAGCGGGGGGGTCGATCCACAATGAGCAGTTCTTC
abundance: .; d_gene: TRBD2; v_gene: TRBV30; j_gene: TRBJ2-1; CDR3aa: CACMGLAGVSYNEQFF; CDR3nt: TGTGCCTGCATGGGACTAGCGGGAGTTTCCTACAATGAGCAGTTCTTC
abundance: .; d_gene: TRBD2; v_gene: TRBV2; j_gene: TRBJ2-4; CDR3aa: CASSDTSGNIQYF; CDR3nt: TGTGCCAGCAGTGACACTAGCGGAAACATTCAGTACTTC
abundance: .; d_gene: TRBD1; v_gene: TRBV5-5; j_gene: TRBJ2-7; CDR3aa: CASSLGTGGFYEQYF; CDR3nt: TGTGCCAGCAGCTTGGGGACAGGGGGCTTCTACGAGCAGTACTTC
abundance: few; d_gene: .; v_gene: TRBV2; j_gene: TRBJ1-1; CDR3aa: CASSGGRTEAFF; CDR3nt: TGTGCCAGCAGTGGAGGGAGGACTGAAGCTTTCTTT
abundance: once; d_gene: .; v_gene: TRBV9; j_gene: TRBJ2-1; CDR3aa: CASSATRRTVEQFF; CDR3nt: TGTGCCAGCAGCGCGACACGGAGGACTGTTGAGCAGTTCTTC
abundance: .; d_gene: .; v_gene: TRBV12-3/TRBV12-4; j_gene: TRBJ2-1; CDR3aa: CASTGVYNEQFF; CDR3nt: TGTGCCAGCACAGGGGTCTACAATGAGCAGTTCTTC
abundance: .; d_gene: .; v_gene: TRBV15; j_gene: TRBJ2-7; CDR3aa: CATSRDRVLIYEQYF; CDR3nt: TGTGCCACCAGCAGAGATCGGGTCTTAATCTACGAGCAGTACTTC
abundance: .; d_gene: TRBD1; v_gene: TRBV2; j_gene: TRBJ2-3; CDR3aa: CASSRQGDGTDTQYF; CDR3nt: TGTGCCAGCAGTAGACAGGGGGATGGCACAGATACGCAGTATTTT
abundance: .; d_gene: .; v_gene: TRBV19; j_gene: TRBJ2-5; CDR3aa: CASSIDRRSYGSPQYF; CDR3nt: TGTGCCAGTAGTATAGATCGCCGGTCTTACGGGAGTCCCCAGTACTTC
abundance: once; d_gene: .; v_gene: TRBV6-4; j_gene: TRBJ1-6; CDR3aa: CASRDHGQGWRTHSPLHF; CDR3nt: TGTGCCAGCAGGGACCACGGGCAGGGCTGGCGGACGCATTCACCCCTCCACTTT
abundance: .; d_gene: .; v_gene: TRBV9; j_gene: TRBJ2-3; CDR3aa: CASSVTWGRTDTQYF; CDR3nt: TGTGCCAGCAGCGTGACTTGGGGGAGGACAGATACGCAGTATTTT
abundance: .; d_gene: .; v_gene: TRBV2; j_gene: TRBJ2-7; CDR3aa: CASSEDRFYEQYF; CDR3nt: TGTGCCAGCAGTGAGGACAGATTCTACGAGCAGTACTTC
abundance: .; d_gene: TRBD1; v_gene: TRBV5-1; j_gene: TRBJ2-7; CDR3aa: CASSPRVLTGGDEQYF; CDR3nt: TGCGCCAGCAGCCCCCGCGTTTTAACAGGGGGCGACGAGCAGTACTTC
abundance: .; d_gene: .; v_gene: TRBV28; j_gene: TRBJ1-4; CDR3aa: CASSPRRGTNEKLFF; CDR3nt: TGTGCCAGCAGTCCCCGCCGGGGAACTAATGAAAAACTGTTTTTT
abundance: .; d_gene: TRBD2; v_gene: TRBV11-2; j_gene: TRBJ2-5; CDR3aa: CASSPGGRRKTQYF; CDR3nt: TGTGCCAGCAGTCCGGGGGGTCGACGGAAGACCCAGTACTTC
abundance: .; d_gene: TRBD2; v_gene: TRBV6-1; j_gene: TRBJ2-1; CDR3aa: CASRLAGGPENEQFF; CDR3nt: TGTGCCAGCAGACTAGCGGGAGGGCCCGAGAATGAGCAGTTCTTC
abundance: .; d_gene: .; v_gene: TRBV5-1; j_gene: TRBJ2-2; CDR3aa: CASSLVGAGTGELFF; CDR3nt: TGCGCCAGCAGCTTGGTTGGGGCCGGCACCGGGGAGCTGTTTTTT
abundance: .; d_gene: .; v_gene: TRBV5-5; j_gene: TRBJ1-1; CDR3aa: CASSSLLGSVEAFF; CDR3nt: TGTGCCAGCAGCTCCCTCCTAGGTTCGGTTGAAGCTTTCTTT
abundance: .; d_gene: .; v_gene: TRBV10-3; j_gene: TRBJ1-2; CDR3aa: CAISVLQGWYGYTF; CDR3nt: TGTGCCATCAGCGTACTACAGGGTTGGTATGGCTACACCTTC
abundance: .; d_gene: .; v_gene: TRBV21-1; j_gene: TRBJ2-7; CDR3aa: CASSKGAEQYF; CDR3nt: TGTGCCAGCAGCAAAGGGGCCGAGCAGTACTTC
abundance: .; d_gene: .; v_gene: TRBV29-1; j_gene: TRBJ1-5; CDR3aa: CSVEVGDSNQPQHF; CDR3nt: TGCAGCGTTGAAGTCGGGGATAGCAATCAGCCCCAGCATTTT
abundance: .; d_gene: TRBD2; v_gene: TRBV7-2; j_gene: TRBJ2-1; CDR3aa: CASSPTLAGAFNEQFF; CDR3nt: TGTGCCAGCAGCCCTACCCTAGCGGGTGCTTTCAATGAGCAGTTCTTC
abundance: once; d_gene: .; v_gene: TRBV9; j_gene: TRBJ1-2; CDR3aa: CASRQGGTYGYTF; CDR3nt: TGTGCCAGCAGACAGGGAGGGACCTATGGCTACACCTTC
abundance: .; d_gene: .; v_gene: TRBV10-3; j_gene: TRBJ1-3; CDR3aa: CAIRDDPGFGNTIYF; CDR3nt: TGTGCCATCAGAGACGACCCGGGTTTCGGAAACACCATATATTTT
abundance: .; d_gene: .; v_gene: TRBV5-1; j_gene: TRBJ1-4; CDR3aa: CASSWGDATNEKLFF; CDR3nt: TGCGCCAGCAGCTGGGGGGATGCAACTAATGAAAAACTGTTTTTT
abundance: .; d_gene: .; v_gene: TRBV5-4; j_gene: TRBJ2-3; CDR3aa: CASSPAGEWGTDTQYF; CDR3nt: TGTGCCAGCAGCCCGGCTGGGGAGTGGGGCACAGATACGCAGTATTTT
abundance: .; d_gene: .; v_gene: TRBV7-9; j_gene: TRBJ2-1; CDR3aa: CASSPKQGRYGYNEQFF; CDR3nt: TGTGCCAGCAGCCCTAAGCAGGGTAGATACGGGTACAATGAGCAGTTCTTC
abundance: .; d_gene: .; v_gene: TRBV18; j_gene: TRBJ1-1; CDR3aa: CASSLQGTPNTEAFF; CDR3nt: TGTGCCAGCTCACTCCAGGGGACCCCGAACACTGAAGCTTTCTTT
abundance: .; d_gene: .; v_gene: TRBV11-2; j_gene: TRBJ1-1; CDR3aa: CASSLFVRDTEAFF; CDR3nt: TGTGCCAGCAGCTTATTTGTTCGGGACACTGAAGCTTTCTTT
abundance: .; d_gene: .; v_gene: TRBV5-1; j_gene: TRBJ2-7; CDR3aa: CASSWDSGGYEQYF; CDR3nt: TGCGCCAGCAGCTGGGACTCGGGCGGCTACGAGCAGTACTTC
abundance: .; d_gene: .; v_gene: TRBV19; j_gene: TRBJ2-2; CDR3aa: CASRGGAHGPTGELFF; CDR3nt: TGTGCCAGTAGGGGGGGGGCGCACGGACCCACCGGGGAGCTGTTTTTT
abundance: .; d_gene: .; v_gene: TRBV7-9; j_gene: TRBJ1-1; CDR3aa: CASQTRDTEAFF; CDR3nt: TGTGCCAGCCAAACGAGGGATACTGAAGCTTTCTTT
abundance: .; d_gene: .; v_gene: TRBV5-4; j_gene: TRBJ2-2; CDR3aa: CASRFGPLQNTGELFF; CDR3nt: TGTGCCAGCAGGTTTGGGCCCCTACAGAACACCGGGGAGCTGTTTTTT
abundance: .; d_gene: TRBD2; v_gene: TRBV9; j_gene: TRBJ2-1; CDR3aa: CASSARGTSGYNEQFF; CDR3nt: TGTGCCAGCAGCGCCCGGGGGACTAGCGGATACAATGAGCAGTTCTTC
abundance: .; d_gene: .; v_gene: TRBV3-1/TRBV3-2; j_gene: TRBJ2-1; CDR3aa: CASSQLRGGYNEQFF; CDR3nt: TGTGCCAGCAGCCAACTGAGGGGAGGTTACAATGAGCAGTTCTTC
abundance: .; d_gene: .; v_gene: TRBV30; j_gene: TRBJ2-7; CDR3aa: CAWRKTSSRWVPSYEQYF; CDR3nt: TGTGCCTGGAGGAAAACTAGCAGCCGGTGGGTTCCCTCCTACGAGCAGTACTTC
abundance: .; d_gene: .; v_gene: TRBV7-9; j_gene: TRBJ1-1; CDR3aa: CASSNPSVSGTEAFF; CDR3nt: TGTGCCAGCAGCAATCCCTCCGTAAGCGGTACTGAAGCTTTCTTT